This paragraph covers one TCR beta chain sequence. The target antigen is unknown. The source of the sample is a study of T cell responses to AZD1222 COVID-19 vaccine. Study results and limitations: Receipt of two AZD1222 doses was followed by a rise in Spike-specific TCR breadth and depth. A mostly white British donor set with more females was recruited, and clonal diversity was possibly underestimated.

Some clones are missing from TCRdb's copy, which holds only in-frame ones; the method was immunoSEQ multiplex PCR. The sample has roughly 130,000 clones; about 91% are singletons. CDR1 is SGHRS, CDR2 YFSETQ, per germline. V was trimmed by 0 bases and J by 3 bases, leaving 10 bases between them. This CDR3 has 14 residues. The rearrangement links TRBV5-1 to TRBJ2-7; no definite D call. The source was peripheral blood, collected on day 0 of AZD1222 vaccination. The TCR comes from an adult in good health. The CDR3 protein is CASSLATQHYEQYF. The CDR3 DNA is TGCGCCAGCAGCTTGGCGACCCAGCACTACGAGCAGTACTTC.